The 9 T cell receptor beta chains below come from one sample, sequenced in a study of post-analysis software for immune sequencing data. Unique molecular identifiers were present in the TCR beta cDNA libraries. TCRdb used MiXCR to reprocess the PCR reads, holding one entry per CDR3 protein. The sample lists hundreds of thousands of distinct CDR3 sequences; approximately 53% were seen once. Study observations and caveats: Compared with controls, patients had more of 4 or 5 TRBV segments, including TRBV5-6, TRBV5-1 and TRBV20-1.

Their antigens remain unidentified. The sequenced sample was blood. Receptors originate from a girl between 10 and 17 years old with multiple sclerosis.

The table lists this clonotype with a few counts. This chain links TRBV29-1 with TRBJ2-5; TRBD1 or TRBD2 may be the D gene (6 bases each). From germline, CDR1 is SQVTM and CDR2 ANQGSEA. The ends were cut back, 6 bases at V and 4 bases at J, with 15 bases in the middle. This CDR3 has 13 amino acids. CDR3 residues: CSVRGRALETQYF. CDR3 sequence (DNA): TGCAGCGTCCGGGGGCGGGCGCTAGAGACCCAGTACTTC.

The rearrangement uses TRBV27 and TRBJ2-6; D gene ambiguous. The CDR3 spans 14 residues. With 6 bases removed from V and 0 bases from J, the gap between germline ends came to 6 bases. Germline-derived CDR1 and CDR2 are MNHEY and SMNVEV (reference sequence). The CDR3 DNA follows: TGTGCCAGCAGCCGATACTCTGGGGCCAACGTCCTGACTTTC. This encodes CASSRYSGANVLTF.

This sequence joins TRBV2 and TRBJ1-5; D unresolved. Trimming took off 4 bases at V and 9 bases at J, with 13 bases between the two ends. This CDR3 has 13 residues. In germline, CDR1 is SNHLY, CDR2 FYNNEI. The CDR3 region is CASSGALVGPQHF. The CDR3 nucleotides are TGTGCCAGCAGTGGAGCGCTGGTTGGGCCCCAGCATTTT.

The chain links TRBV20-1 to TRBJ1-4, with D maybe TRBD1 (5 bases). This CDR3 has 18 residues. The germline V gene encodes CDR1 DFQATT and CDR2 SNEGSKA (reference sequence). V was pared by 1 base and J by 0 bases, with 18 bases between. The CDR3 bases are TGCAGTGCTAGAGGCAGGGCGGGAAATACCCCAACTAATGAAAAACTGTTTTTT. It yields the protein CSARGRAGNTPTNEKLFF.

The V gene is TRBV6-4, the J gene TRBJ2-1; D is possibly TRBD2 (5 bases). Germline loops: CDR1 MRHNA, CDR2 SNTAGT. V lost 0 bases, J lost 4 bases, and 13 bases lay in between. The CDR3 extends over 16 amino acids. In nucleotides, the CDR3 is TGTGCCAGCAGTGACTCGGAAGCGAGGGAATACAATGAGCAGTTCTTC. Protein product: CASSDSEAREYNEQFF.

In this sample, this clonotype turned up a few times. V gene TRBV29-1 combines with J gene TRBJ1-1; the match to TRBD1 covers 7 bases. With V trimmed by 7 bases and J by 4 bases, 9 bases remained unmatched. This CDR3 spans 13 amino acids. Germline V gives CDR1 SQVTM, CDR2 ANQGSEA. The CDR3 DNA reads TGCAGCGCTGATTTTGCAGGGGGCACTGAAGCTTTCTTT. Translation: CSADFAGGTEAFF.

The chain couples TRBV20-1 to TRBJ1-1; 7 positions match TRBD1. The germline CDR1 and CDR2 sequences are DFQATT and SNEGSKA (reference sequence). The junction had 8 bases not matched to a gene; V was cut back by 2 bases and J by 11 bases. The CDR3 totals 12 residues. CDR3: CSARPNDRVAFF. The CDR3 bases are TGCAGTGCTAGACCGAACGACAGGGTCGCTTTCTTT.

The rearrangement links TRBV7-2 to TRBJ1-1, with no clear D. Per the germline V gene, CDR1 is SGHTA and CDR2 is FQGNSA. The CDR3 is made up of 14 amino acids. With 6 bases removed from V and 5 bases from J, the gap between germline ends came to 16 bases. The CDR3 DNA reads as TGTACCAGCAGGGTAGCCGTTGGTAAAACTGAAGCTTTCTTT. This codes for CTSRVAVGKTEAFF.

The rearrangement joins TRBV28 to TRBJ2-1; 10 bases align to TRBD2. Germline CDR1 is MDHEN and CDR2 is SYDVKM. The CDR3 totals 16 residues. The junction had 8 bases not matched to a gene; V was cut back by 2 bases and J by 7 bases. CDR3 bases: TGTGCCAGCAGTTTAGCCGGGACTAGCGAGGGAAATGAGCAGTTCTTC. This translates into CASSLAGTSEGNEQFF.